This T cell receptor beta chain was identified in a study of blood T cell repertoires in COVID-19 (dated by TCRdb to 2020 to 2021). Turning to the overall study: Samples covering the acute and convalescent phases of COVID-19 were provided by collaborators in the United States, Italy and Spain. The dataset comprised deeply sampled blood TCRbeta repertoires from subjects exposed to, actively infected with, or recovered from COVID-19. A freely available public database, intended as a resource for researchers studying the immune response to SARS-CoV-2, is where the repertoires were released. The material from the prospective study consisted of cDNA or gDNA derived from T cells, B-cell-depleted T cells, or PBMCs. The sample metadata nearly always contained a de-identified subject ID, COVID-19 status, age in years and sex. The samples were drawn from the first 160 participants of the ongoing ImmuneRACE study and from 1,254 subjects provided by 6 global collaborators. Where available, HLA class I and class II types were taken from metadata supplied by the sample provider and were not determined by assay-based typing.

Note on this clone: Which antigen it targets is not known. Base qualities are not recorded, but no much larger clone differs from it by a single base.

Including the terminal cysteine and phenylalanine, the CDR3 comprises 15 residues. Just the 45-base CDR3 DNA is kept, in frame starting at base 1. As encoded in the germline V gene, CDR1 is KGHSY while CDR2 is FQNENV. Germline trimming amounts to 3 bases on V and 9 bases on J, with 8 as the count of junction bases outside the gene matches. Points the paper makes about the study in general: Clinical and demographic metadata were provided uncurated, with the amount varying by source and participant.

In the prospective study, participants were about 18 to 95 years old, resided in about two dozen geographic areas of the United States, and were enrolled through a virtual design. Cohort assignment in the prospective study relied on participant-reported clinical history from a screening survey and a study questionnaire. ImmuneRACE Cohort 3 recovered participants were defined by two consecutive negative NP/OP PCR tests, healthcare professional clearance, or symptom resolution. Each participant in the prospective study had whole blood, serum and a nasopharyngeal or oropharyngeal swab collected by mobile phlebotomists. Participants in the prospective study had the option to provide additional blood draws and questionnaires over a roughly 2-month period. Blood samples from the prospective study were shipped frozen or at room temperature prior to DNA extraction. The immunoSEQ Assay, a bias-controlled multiplex PCR, was used to amplify TCRbeta CDR3 regions from genomic DNA. The authors' pipeline ran thus. The number of nucleated cells in each sample was estimated by amplification of reference gene primers within the assay. To quantify the absolute abundance of each unique TCRbeta CDR3 rearrangement, sequence reads were collapsed and filtered. For each sample, productive Simpson clonality was calculated by taking the square root of Simpson's diversity index across productive rearrangements. TCRdb's version of the immuneACCESS table is confined to in-frame rearrangements and falls short of the full clone set. An unresolved V gene accounts for under half of the shortfall where checked; the remainder is of unknown origin. V and J calls and clone size are those listed in that table; D and trimming were worked out from the DNA. This sample has roughly 180,000 clones in its table, and approximately 82% of those were observed once. The top ten hold 15% to 20% of the sample.

This sequence uses TRBV16 and TRBJ1-6; a stretch of 7 junction bases matches TRBD1. The sequence was collected from a man in his sixties who had recovered from COVID-19. The specimen was PBMCs or T cells enriched from blood (not recorded which). The nucleotide sequence reads TGTGCCAGCAGCCATCCGGGACAGACTTCTTCACCCCTCCACTTT. Its translation is CASSHPGQTSSPLHF.